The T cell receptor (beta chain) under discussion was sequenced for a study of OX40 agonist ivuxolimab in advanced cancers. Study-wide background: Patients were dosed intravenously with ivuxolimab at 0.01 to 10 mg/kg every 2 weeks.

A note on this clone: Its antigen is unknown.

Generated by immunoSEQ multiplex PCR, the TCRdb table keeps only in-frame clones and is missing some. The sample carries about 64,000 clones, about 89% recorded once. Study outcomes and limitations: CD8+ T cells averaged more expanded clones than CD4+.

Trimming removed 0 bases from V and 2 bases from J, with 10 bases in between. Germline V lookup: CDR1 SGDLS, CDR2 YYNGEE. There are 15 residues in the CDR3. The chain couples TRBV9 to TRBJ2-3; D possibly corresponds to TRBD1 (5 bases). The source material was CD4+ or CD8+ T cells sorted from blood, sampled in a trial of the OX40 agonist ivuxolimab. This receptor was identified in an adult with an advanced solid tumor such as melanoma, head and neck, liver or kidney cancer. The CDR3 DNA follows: TGTGCCAGCAGCGTAGTGGCAGGGTACACAGATACGCAGTATTTT. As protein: CASSVVAGYTDTQYF. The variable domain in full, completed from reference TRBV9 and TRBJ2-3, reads DSGVTQTPKHLITATGQRVTLRCSPRSGDLSVYWYQQSLDQGLQFLIQYYNGEERAKGNILERFSAQQFPDLHSELNLSSLELGDSALYFCASSVVAGYTDTQYFGPGTRLTVL.